This is a list of T cell receptor beta chains from one sample in a study of T cell responses to AZD1222 COVID-19 vaccine. Clones were read by immunoSEQ multiplex PCR, and TCRdb kept only the in-frame ones, dropping some. There are approximately 120,000 clones in the sample; approximately 90% occur only once, and around 0.96% lies in the top ten. The sample consisted of peripheral blood, taken on day 0 of AZD1222 vaccination. Receptors originate from an adult in good health. Both conserved end residues are part of each CDR3. A D gene is named only where the DNA matches it firmly. Size is omitted from some rows. Given values are once, few, many or a class for expanded clones.

D gene: -; V gene: TRBV5-1; clone size: -; J gene: TRBJ1-6; CDR3 protein: CASSFSGNSPLHF; CDR3 DNA: TGCGCCAGCAGCTTTAGTGGTAATTCACCCCTCCACTTT
D gene: -; V gene: TRBV28; clone size: -; J gene: TRBJ1-2; CDR3 protein: CASSLGFNYGYTF; CDR3 DNA: TGTGCCAGCAGTCTGGGATTTAACTATGGCTACACCTTC
D gene: -; V gene: TRBV29-1; clone size: -; J gene: TRBJ1-4; CDR3 protein: CSVWINEKLFF; CDR3 DNA: TGCAGCGTTTGGATTAATGAAAAACTGTTTTTT
D gene: -; V gene: TRBV18; clone size: -; J gene: TRBJ1-2; CDR3 protein: CASSPGGGSGYTF; CDR3 DNA: TGTGCCAGCTCACCCGGTGGGGGTTCTGGCTACACCTTC
D gene: -; V gene: TRBV6-5; clone size: -; J gene: TRBJ2-7; CDR3 protein: CASSYSSHPGDREQYF; CDR3 DNA: TGTGCCAGCAGTTACTCTTCTCACCCGGGGGACCGCGAGCAGTACTTC
D gene: TRBD1; V gene: TRBV23-1; clone size: -; J gene: TRBJ1-2; CDR3 protein: CASSLQARDRGSLLYGYTF; CDR3 DNA: TGCGCCAGCAGTCTACAGGCCCGGGACAGGGGATCTCTCCTCTATGGCTACACCTTC
D gene: TRBD1; V gene: TRBV24-1; clone size: -; J gene: TRBJ2-1; CDR3 protein: CATSDFKGLAGGSEQFF; CDR3 DNA: TGTGCCACCAGTGATTTTAAAGGGCTTGCAGGGGGTAGTGAGCAGTTCTTC
D gene: -; V gene: TRBV19; clone size: -; J gene: TRBJ1-5; CDR3 protein: CASSIGYNQPQHF; CDR3 DNA: TGTGCCAGTAGTATCGGATACAATCAGCCCCAGCATTTT
D gene: -; V gene: TRBV14; clone size: -; J gene: TRBJ1-3; CDR3 protein: CASSQGESGNTIYF; CDR3 DNA: TGTGCCAGCAGCCAAGGGGAGTCCGGAAACACCATATATTTT
D gene: -; V gene: TRBV9; clone size: once; J gene: TRBJ1-2; CDR3 protein: CASSARQALNYGYTF; CDR3 DNA: TGTGCCAGCAGCGCGCGACAGGCCCTTAACTATGGCTACACCTTC
D gene: TRBD2; V gene: TRBV5-6; clone size: -; J gene: TRBJ2-2; CDR3 protein: CASTPGTRQVGTGELFF; CDR3 DNA: TGTGCCAGCACACCCGGGACTAGGCAAGTGGGCACCGGGGAGCTGTTTTTT
D gene: -; V gene: TRBV4-2; clone size: -; J gene: TRBJ2-1; CDR3 protein: CASSQVGGLRNEQFF; CDR3 DNA: TGTGCCAGCAGCCAAGTTGGGGGACTCCGCAATGAGCAGTTCTTC
D gene: -; V gene: TRBV9; clone size: -; J gene: TRBJ1-5; CDR3 protein: CASSPRGGEDQPQHF; CDR3 DNA: TGTGCCAGCAGCCCCCGAGGGGGGGAGGATCAGCCCCAGCATTTT
D gene: -; V gene: TRBV5-1; clone size: -; J gene: TRBJ1-5; CDR3 protein: CASSLEGFSHPQHF; CDR3 DNA: TGCGCCAGCAGCTTGGAAGGATTCAGTCACCCCCAGCATTTT
D gene: TRBD1; V gene: TRBV5-4; clone size: -; J gene: TRBJ2-5; CDR3 protein: CASSGQGGPRYF; CDR3 DNA: TGTGCCAGCAGCGGACAGGGGGGTCCCCGGTACTTC
D gene: TRBD2; V gene: TRBV6-5; clone size: -; J gene: TRBJ2-7; CDR3 protein: CASSLDGLAGDEQYF; CDR3 DNA: TGTGCCAGCAGTTTAGATGGACTAGCGGGAGACGAGCAGTACTTC
D gene: -; V gene: TRBV6-6; clone size: -; J gene: TRBJ2-5; CDR3 protein: CASSLYGRGETQYF; CDR3 DNA: TGTGCCAGCAGTTTATATGGTCGGGGTGAGACCCAGTACTTC
D gene: -; V gene: TRBV5-4; clone size: -; J gene: TRBJ1-1; CDR3 protein: CASSPRQGYGMNTEAFF; CDR3 DNA: TGTGCCAGCAGCCCCCGGCAGGGGTATGGGATGAACACTGAAGCTTTCTTT
D gene: TRBD2; V gene: TRBV5-8; clone size: few; J gene: TRBJ2-7; CDR3 protein: CASSLAGGHYEQYF; CDR3 DNA: TGTGCCAGCAGCTTAGCGGGAGGACACTACGAGCAGTACTTC
D gene: TRBD1; V gene: TRBV6-5; clone size: -; J gene: TRBJ1-5; CDR3 protein: CASSRTGRDQPQHF; CDR3 DNA: TGTGCCAGCAGCCGGACAGGGCGGGATCAGCCCCAGCATTTT
D gene: -; V gene: TRBV19; clone size: -; J gene: TRBJ2-5; CDR3 protein: CASSSPDTRGETQYF; CDR3 DNA: TGTGCCAGTAGTAGCCCAGATACGAGGGGGGAGACCCAGTACTTC
D gene: -; V gene: TRBV6-5; clone size: -; J gene: TRBJ1-2; CDR3 protein: CASSGGYGYTF; CDR3 DNA: TGTGCCAGCAGCGGGGGCTATGGCTACACCTTC
D gene: TRBD1; V gene: TRBV30; clone size: -; J gene: TRBJ1-2; CDR3 protein: CAWIRTGGANYGYTF; CDR3 DNA: TGTGCCTGGATAAGGACAGGGGGAGCTAACTATGGCTACACCTTC
D gene: -; V gene: TRBV5-1; clone size: -; J gene: TRBJ2-7; CDR3 protein: CASSSGENRNTGQYF; CDR3 DNA: TGCGCCAGCAGCTCAGGGGAAAACCGAAATACTGGGCAGTACTTC
D gene: TRBD2; V gene: TRBV11-1; clone size: -; J gene: TRBJ2-5; CDR3 protein: CASSLTAGEETQYF; CDR3 DNA: TGTGCCAGCAGCTTAACAGCGGGAGAAGAGACCCAGTACTTC
D gene: -; V gene: TRBV7-3; clone size: -; J gene: TRBJ1-1; CDR3 protein: CASSLEGGNTEAFF; CDR3 DNA: TGTGCCAGCAGCTTAGAGGGTGGGAACACTGAAGCTTTCTTT
D gene: TRBD1; V gene: TRBV28; clone size: -; J gene: TRBJ1-5; CDR3 protein: CAIVTGFGNQPQHF; CDR3 DNA: TGTGCCATCGTGACAGGGTTCGGCAATCAGCCCCAGCATTTT
D gene: TRBD1; V gene: TRBV5-1; clone size: -; J gene: TRBJ2-5; CDR3 protein: CASSSGTGGEETQYF; CDR3 DNA: TGCGCCAGCAGCTCCGGGACAGGGGGAGAAGAGACCCAGTACTTC
D gene: -; V gene: TRBV18; clone size: -; J gene: TRBJ2-7; CDR3 protein: CASSLTTGLRDWSYEQYF; CDR3 DNA: TGTGCCAGCTCCCTTACCACAGGTCTTAGGGACTGGTCCTACGAGCAGTACTTC
D gene: -; V gene: TRBV19; clone size: -; J gene: TRBJ1-3; CDR3 protein: CASTRGNNLSGNTIYF; CDR3 DNA: TGTGCCAGTACAAGGGGAAATAACCTCTCTGGAAACACCATATATTTT
D gene: -; V gene: TRBV29-1; clone size: -; J gene: TRBJ1-1; CDR3 protein: CSVSPLNTEAFF; CDR3 DNA: TGCAGCGTTTCACCCCTGAACACTGAAGCTTTCTTT
D gene: TRBD1; V gene: TRBV24-1; clone size: -; J gene: TRBJ2-3; CDR3 protein: CATSDTGVPDTQYF; CDR3 DNA: TGTGCCACCAGTGACACAGGGGTTCCAGATACGCAGTATTTT
D gene: TRBD2; V gene: TRBV5-1; clone size: -; J gene: TRBJ2-1; CDR3 protein: CASSLGLASYNEQFF; CDR3 DNA: TGCGCCAGCAGCCTTGGACTAGCGTCTTACAATGAGCAGTTCTTC